A selection of T cell receptor beta chains follows, all from one sample in a study of shared clonotypes between healthy human individuals. Sequencing used immunoSEQ multiplex PCR; TCRdb keeps in-frame clones, though not all of them. The profile shows 2 million to 3 million clones, 93% of them singletons. Sequenced input: naive CD4+ T cells from PBMCs. The receptors here all came from a man in his late teens or twenties in good health. Some clones in this sample may be carry-over from other donors' samples. The CDR3 runs from the conserved cysteine through the conserved F or W. A D gene is named only where the DNA matches it firmly. Where a row states a size, it is once, few, many or the class of an expanded clone; other rows omit it.

V gene,CDR3 length,J gene,clone size,D gene,CDR3 protein,CDR3 DNA
TRBV6-1,14,TRBJ2-3,.,.,CASGREPDTDTQYF,TGTGCCAGCGGCAGGGAGCCCGATACAGATACGCAGTATTTT
TRBV28,14,TRBJ1-2,.,.,CASSLSGANYGYTF,TGTGCCAGCAGTTTATCTGGTGCTAACTATGGCTACACCTTC
TRBV5-1,13,TRBJ2-5,.,TRBD1,CASSSTGVETQYF,TGCGCCAGCAGCTCAACAGGGGTGGAGACCCAGTACTTC
TRBV29-1,12,TRBJ2-5,.,.,CSVEGTGETQYF,TGCAGCGTTGAAGGTACAGGGGAGACCCAGTACTTC
TRBV7-2,15,TRBJ2-5,.,.,CASSLATAREETQYF,TGTGCCAGCAGCTTAGCCACTGCAAGGGAGGAGACCCAGTACTTC
TRBV5-1,16,TRBJ2-6,.,.,CASSFLTSTGANVLTF,TGCGCCAGCAGCTTCTTGACCTCGACTGGGGCCAACGTCCTGACTTTC
TRBV18,13,TRBJ2-7,.,.,CASSPGGPYEQYF,TGTGCCAGCTCACCAGGGGGTCCCTACGAGCAGTACTTC
TRBV15,17,TRBJ2-1,.,TRBD2,CATSRVRGSGSSNEQFF,TGTGCCACCAGCAGAGTTCGGGGTAGCGGGAGTTCAAATGAGCAGTTCTTC
TRBV19,15,TRBJ2-7,once,.,CASSIKGGGGYEQYF,TGTGCCAGTAGTATAAAGGGGGGCGGAGGCTACGAGCAGTACTTC
TRBV27,14,TRBJ1-1,.,TRBD1,CASSFGQGPSEAFF,TGTGCCAGCAGTTTCGGACAGGGGCCGAGTGAAGCTTTCTTT
TRBV28,15,TRBJ2-2,.,TRBD1,CASIGGQGFSGELFF,TGTGCCAGCATTGGGGGACAGGGGTTCTCCGGGGAGCTGTTTTTT
TRBV19,16,TRBJ1-1,.,.,CASSPPRQRGNTEAFF,TGTGCCAGTAGTCCTCCCAGGCAGAGAGGGAACACTGAAGCTTTCTTT
TRBV6-6,14,TRBJ1-5,.,.,CASSSQASNQPQHF,TGTGCCAGCAGTAGCCAGGCCAGCAATCAGCCCCAGCATTTT
TRBV5-1,14,TRBJ2-7,.,.,CASSLLGGNYEQYF,TGCGCCAGCAGCTTGCTGGGGGGAAACTACGAGCAGTACTTC